The clone carrying this T cell receptor beta chain was observed a handful of times. Its target is unknown. This sample is part of a study of T cell repertoires in cytomegalovirus infection. Background on the study: CMV epitopes used comprised recently identified HLA-C-restricted ones and well-studied HLA-B-restricted ones. Signatures in public TCR beta sequences pointed to both CMV infection and matching HLA type. Study results and limitations: Public TCR beta family frequency separated CMV-and-HLA carriers, including in an independent cohort. Clonotypes of TCR beta that were HLA-C-restricted and CMV-specific dominated the ex vivo response.

TCRdb re-called the reads with MiXCR, one entry per CDR3 protein. This table has under 500,000 distinct CDR3 sequences, roughly 46% appearing once. This TCR came from a human donor in good health (CMV status not recorded). Some clones in this sample may be carry-over from other donors' samples. Sequencing used cultured PBMCs, obtained from culture after CMV antigen stimulation.

As DNA, the CDR3 is TGTGCCAGCTCACCTCTCGGGGGGGGGATGAACACTGAAGCTTTCTTT. The encoded protein is CASSPLGGGMNTEAFF. The chain couples TRBV18 to TRBJ1-1; tentatively, D is TRBD1 (5 bases). The CDR3 spans 16 residues. The germline CDR1 and CDR2 sequences are KGHSH and LQKENI. V was trimmed by 3 bases and J by 0 bases, leaving 14 bases between them.